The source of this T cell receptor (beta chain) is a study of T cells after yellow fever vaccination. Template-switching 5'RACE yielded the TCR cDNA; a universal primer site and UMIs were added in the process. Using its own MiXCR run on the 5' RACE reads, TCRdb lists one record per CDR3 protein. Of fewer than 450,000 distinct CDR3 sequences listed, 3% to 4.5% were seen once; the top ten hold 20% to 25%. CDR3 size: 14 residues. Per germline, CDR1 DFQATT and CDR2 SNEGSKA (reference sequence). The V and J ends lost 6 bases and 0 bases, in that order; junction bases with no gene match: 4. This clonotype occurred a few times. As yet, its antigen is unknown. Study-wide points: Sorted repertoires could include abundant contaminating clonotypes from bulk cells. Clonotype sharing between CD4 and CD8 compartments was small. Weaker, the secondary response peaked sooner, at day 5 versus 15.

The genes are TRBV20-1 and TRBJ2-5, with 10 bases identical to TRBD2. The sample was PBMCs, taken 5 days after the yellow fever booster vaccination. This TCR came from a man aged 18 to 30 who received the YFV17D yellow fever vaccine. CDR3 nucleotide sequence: TGCAGTGCGTGGACTAGCGGACACCAAGAGACCCAGTACTTC. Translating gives CSAWTSGHQETQYF.